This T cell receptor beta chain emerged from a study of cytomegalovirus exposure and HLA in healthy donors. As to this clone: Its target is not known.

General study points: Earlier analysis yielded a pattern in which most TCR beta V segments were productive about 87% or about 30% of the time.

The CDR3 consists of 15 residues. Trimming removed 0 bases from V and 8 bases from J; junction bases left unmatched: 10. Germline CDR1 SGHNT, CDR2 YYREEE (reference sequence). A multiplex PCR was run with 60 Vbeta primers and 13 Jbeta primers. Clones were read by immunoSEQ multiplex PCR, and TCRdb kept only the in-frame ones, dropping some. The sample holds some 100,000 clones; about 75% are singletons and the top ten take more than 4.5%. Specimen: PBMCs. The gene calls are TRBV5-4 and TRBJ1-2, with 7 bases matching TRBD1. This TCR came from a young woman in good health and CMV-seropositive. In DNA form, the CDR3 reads TGTGCCAGCAGCTTGGTGGGACAGATGTCCGGCGGCTACACCTTC. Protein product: CASSLVGQMSGGYTF.